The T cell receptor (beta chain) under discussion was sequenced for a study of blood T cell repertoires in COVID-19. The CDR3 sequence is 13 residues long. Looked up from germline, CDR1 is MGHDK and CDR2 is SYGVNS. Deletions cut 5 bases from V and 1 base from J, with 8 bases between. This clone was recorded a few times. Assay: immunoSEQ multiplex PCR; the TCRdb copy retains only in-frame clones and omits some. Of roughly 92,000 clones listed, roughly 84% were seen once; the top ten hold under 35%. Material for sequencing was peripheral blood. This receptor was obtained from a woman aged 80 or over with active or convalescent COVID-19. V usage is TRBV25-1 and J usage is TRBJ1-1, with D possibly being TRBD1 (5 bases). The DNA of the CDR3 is TGTGCCAGCAGTAGACAGACGAACACTGAAGCTTTCTTT. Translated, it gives CASSRQTNTEAFF. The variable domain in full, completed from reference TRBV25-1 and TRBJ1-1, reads EADIYQTPRYLVIGTGKKITLECSQTMGHDKMYWYQQDPGMELHLIHYSYGVNSTEKGDLSSESTVSRIRTEHFPLTLESARPSHTSQYLCASSRQTNTEAFFGQGTRLTVV.